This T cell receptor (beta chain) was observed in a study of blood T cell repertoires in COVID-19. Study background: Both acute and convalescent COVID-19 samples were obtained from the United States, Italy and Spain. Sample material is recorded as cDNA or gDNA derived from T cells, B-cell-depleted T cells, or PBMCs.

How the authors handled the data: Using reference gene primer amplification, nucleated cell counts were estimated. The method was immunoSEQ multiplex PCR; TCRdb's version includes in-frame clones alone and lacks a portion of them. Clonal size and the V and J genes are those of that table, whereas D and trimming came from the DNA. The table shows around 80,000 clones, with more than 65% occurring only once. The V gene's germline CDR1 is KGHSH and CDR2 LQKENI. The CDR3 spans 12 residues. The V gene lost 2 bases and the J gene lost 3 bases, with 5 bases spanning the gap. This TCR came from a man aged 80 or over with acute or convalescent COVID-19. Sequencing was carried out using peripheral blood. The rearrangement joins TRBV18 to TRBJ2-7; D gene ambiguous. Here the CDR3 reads CASSPSNYEQYF. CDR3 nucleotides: TGTGCCAGCTCACCATCAAACTACGAGCAGTACTTC.